The rows below give T cell receptor beta chains drawn from one sample of a study of T cells after yellow fever vaccination. MiXCR was run by TCRdb on the 5' RACE reads, yielding one entry per CDR3 protein. The sample lists under 100,000 distinct CDR3 sequences; roughly 5.2% were seen once. Specimen: CD8+ T cells sorted from PBMCs, collected 10 days after the yellow fever booster vaccination. The receptors were sampled from a man aged 18-30 years who received the YFV17D yellow fever vaccine. CDR3s leave out the opening cysteine and the closing phenylalanine or tryptophan.

V,CDR3
TRBV11-2,ASSYYDTEAF
TRBV4-3,ASSQEVAGGYNEQF
TRBV7-3,ASSPGTSVPDTGELF
TRBV10-2,ASSEWLNTEAF
TRBV6-5,ASSYSNPSARDEAF
TRBV7-9,ASSLVRGGTYNEQF
TRBV28,ATAGTNSYNEQF
TRBV2,ASSYPDAF
TRBV12-3/TRBV12-4,ASGQGDSYEQY
TRBV7-9,ASSLFGGDQETQY
TRBV12-3/TRBV12-4,ASSPISPGETQY
TRBV27,ASRTATSRQQNYNEQF
TRBV7-8,ASSLGGAGQPQH
TRBV6-2/TRBV6-3,AATGADGTQY
TRBV6-2/TRBV6-3,ASSYLRVGSNQPQH
TRBV7-9,ASSHTGQGSNEQF
TRBV20-1,SASTAGVTLSTGELF
TRBV5-6,ASSLVGSGANVLT
TRBV20-1,SARVGTGNIYNEQF
TRBV7-9,ASSGGANTEAF
TRBV4-3,ASSPRGRSGELF
TRBV5-5,ASSTLGIGQGISKNIQY
TRBV12-5,ASAPPRDIGEQY
TRBV7-3,ASSPLTSVSTDTQY
TRBV7-9,ASSFGGGNSGNTIY
TRBV12-3/TRBV12-4,ASSLNTGPLGGEAF
TRBV6-5,ASTLTEAGTDTQY
TRBV12-3/TRBV12-4,ASSAPNTEAF
TRBV20-1,SAREARGDYGYT
TRBV28,ASSLGLITTGGISPLH
TRBV5-1,ASSSGLAVTQY
TRBV6-4,ASSDSPGELTDTQY
TRBV5-6,ASSTGTGSYNEQF
TRBV3-1,ASSDRTSGGNNEQF
TRBV9,ASSVDGGTGELF
TRBV15,ATSREATFTGELF
TRBV11-2,ASSPQGLQQY
TRBV7-2,ASSFTWDRTYGYT
TRBV6-6,ASIPPGGTDYTDTQY
TRBV7-9,ASSARDPWVEAF
TRBV10-3,AIGKRTAGANVLT
TRBV11-2,ASSFLSYNEQF